This note documents a single T cell receptor (beta chain) sequence. The antigen is undetermined. This entry comes from a study of response to subunit inactivated influenza vaccine. Each CDR3 protein is one row after TCRdb ran MiXCR on the RT-PCR reads. The table records fewer than 700,000 distinct CDR3 sequences, around 13% of them present only once. Study-wide points: T cells newly recruited by each seasonal influenza vaccination are few, the authors suggested.

V gave up 0 bases and J gave up 6 bases; unmatched junction bases: 8. There are 16 residues in the CDR3. Germline V gives CDR1 DFQATT, CDR2 SNEGSKA (reference sequence). The rearrangement uses TRBV20-1 and TRBJ2-7; 13 bases match TRBD2. This clonotype originated in a man in his fifties or sixties who received an inactivated influenza vaccine. The source was PBMCs from blood, collected roughly 6 weeks after vaccination. This CDR3 is CSARDSEGLAGVEQYF. DNA of the CDR3: TGCAGTGCTAGAGATAGCGAAGGACTAGCGGGAGTCGAGCAGTACTTC.